This TCR beta chain was observed in a study of blood T cell repertoires in COVID-19. Study-wide context: From the United States, Italy and Spain came samples of acute and convalescent COVID-19. T cells, B-cell-depleted T cells, or PBMCs provided the cDNA or gDNA that served as material.

In this sample, this clone turned up once. The CDR3 totals 14 residues. V was pared by 0 bases and J by 4 bases, with 2 bases of the junction left unmatched. CDR1 and CDR2 from the germline V gene are LGHNA and YSLEER. Sequencing used immunoSEQ multiplex PCR; TCRdb keeps in-frame clones, though not all of them. In the table there are about 300,000 clones, around 80% of which are singletons. This clonotype originated in a woman between 45 and 65 years old with acute or convalescent COVID-19. The J gene is TRBJ1-1, the V gene TRBV4-3; 7 nucleotides line up with TRBD1. The sample was peripheral blood. CDR3 amino acids: CASSQEAGGTEAFF. The CDR3 nucleotides read TGCGCCAGCAGCCAAGAGGCAGGGGGCACTGAAGCTTTCTTT.